This T cell receptor beta chain appears in the sequencing data of a study of cytomegalovirus exposure and HLA in healthy donors. General study results and limits: Presence/absence analyses treated sequencing depth as roughly uniform across donors. High sensitivity and specificity were reportedly achieved when the classifier diagnosed cytomegalovirus status.

In this sample, this clone turned up once. The antigen is unknown. This CDR3 spans 12 amino acids. Deletions cut 4 bases from V and 7 bases from J, with 11 bases between. Germline-derived CDR1 and CDR2 are SGHNT and YYREEE (reference sequence). The PCR employed 60 Vbeta primers together with 13 Jbeta primers. Method: immunoSEQ multiplex PCR; TCRdb's copy keeps in-frame clones and lacks some. The table shows about 120,000 clones, with over 75% occurring only once. V gene TRBV5-4 combines with J gene TRBJ1-1; the D gene is possibly TRBD1 (5 bases). The sample consisted of PBMCs. The receptor comes from a man in his forties in good health and CMV-seronegative. CDR3 sequence reads: CASSQMGLEAFF. CDR3 DNA: TGTGCCAGCAGCCAGATGGGGCTTGAAGCTTTCTTT.